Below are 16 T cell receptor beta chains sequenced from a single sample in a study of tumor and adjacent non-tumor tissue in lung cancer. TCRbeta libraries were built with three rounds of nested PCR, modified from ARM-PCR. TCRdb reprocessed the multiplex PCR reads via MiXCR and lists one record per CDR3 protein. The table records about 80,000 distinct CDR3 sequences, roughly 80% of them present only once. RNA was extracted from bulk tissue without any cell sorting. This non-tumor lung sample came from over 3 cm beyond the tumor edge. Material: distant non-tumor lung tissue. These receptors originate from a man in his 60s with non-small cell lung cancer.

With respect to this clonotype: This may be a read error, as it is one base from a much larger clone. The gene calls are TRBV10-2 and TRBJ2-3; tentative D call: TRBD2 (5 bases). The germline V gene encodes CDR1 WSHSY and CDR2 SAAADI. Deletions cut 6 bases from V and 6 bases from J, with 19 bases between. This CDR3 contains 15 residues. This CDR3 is CASRIGSCLYDTQYF. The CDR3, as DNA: TGCGCCAGCAGAATTGGGAGCTGTCTGTACGATACGCAGTATTTT.

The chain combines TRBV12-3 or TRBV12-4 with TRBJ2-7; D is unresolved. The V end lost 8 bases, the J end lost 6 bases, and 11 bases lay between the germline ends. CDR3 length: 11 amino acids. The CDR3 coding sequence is TGTGCCAGCGGTGACCGATCCGAGCAGTACTTC. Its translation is CASGDRSEQYF.

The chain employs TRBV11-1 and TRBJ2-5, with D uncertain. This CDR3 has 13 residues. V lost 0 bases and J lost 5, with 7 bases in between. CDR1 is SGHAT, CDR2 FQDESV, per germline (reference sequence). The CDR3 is CASSLASGETQYF. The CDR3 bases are TGTGCCAGCAGCTTAGCGAGTGGGGAGACCCAGTACTTC.

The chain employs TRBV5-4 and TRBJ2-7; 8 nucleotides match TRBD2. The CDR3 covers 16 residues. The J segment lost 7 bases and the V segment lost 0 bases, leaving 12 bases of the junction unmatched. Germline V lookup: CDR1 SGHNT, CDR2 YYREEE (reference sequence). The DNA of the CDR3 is TGTGCCAGCAGCTTGGCTGTGCAGCGGGAGATGAGAGAGCAGTACTTC. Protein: CASSLAVQREMREQYF.

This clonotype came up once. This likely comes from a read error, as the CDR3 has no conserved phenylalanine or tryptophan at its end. The CDR3 coding sequence is TGTGCCAGTAGCCACCGGCATGCCAACGAGCAGTACTTA. It codes for CASSHRHANEQYL. The chain has TRBV11-3 and TRBJ2-7, with D unresolved. The germline V gene has CDR1 SGHNT and CDR2 YENEEA. This CDR3 has 13 residues. Trimming took 9 bases from V and 5 from J, leaving 17 bases between them.

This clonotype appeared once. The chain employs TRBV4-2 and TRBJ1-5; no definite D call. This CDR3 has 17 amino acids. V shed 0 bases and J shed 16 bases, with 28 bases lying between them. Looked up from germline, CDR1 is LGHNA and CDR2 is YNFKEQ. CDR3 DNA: TGTGCCAGCAGCCAAGATGCGAGGGCAGAATACAATCAGTTCCAACATTTT. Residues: CASSQDARAEYNQFQHF.

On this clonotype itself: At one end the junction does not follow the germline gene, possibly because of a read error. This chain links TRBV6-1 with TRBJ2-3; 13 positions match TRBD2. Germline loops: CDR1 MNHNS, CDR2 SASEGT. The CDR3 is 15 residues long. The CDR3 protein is CASSEGLAGADTHYF. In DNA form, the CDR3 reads TGCGCCAGCAGTGAAGGACTAGCGGGGGCAGATACGCACTATTTT.

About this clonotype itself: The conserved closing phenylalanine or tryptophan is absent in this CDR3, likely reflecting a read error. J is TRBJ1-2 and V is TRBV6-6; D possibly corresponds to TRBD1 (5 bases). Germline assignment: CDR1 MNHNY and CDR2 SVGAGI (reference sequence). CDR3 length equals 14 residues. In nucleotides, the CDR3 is TGTGCCAGCACCCCCGGGGACTCGAACTATGACTACACCTCC. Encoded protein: CASTPGDSNYDYTS.

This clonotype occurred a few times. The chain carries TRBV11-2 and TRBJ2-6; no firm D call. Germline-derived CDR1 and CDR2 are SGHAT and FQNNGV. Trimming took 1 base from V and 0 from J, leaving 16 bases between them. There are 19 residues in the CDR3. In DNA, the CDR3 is TGTGCCAGCAGCTTAGTTTCAAAGGACGAGCCCTCTGGGGCCAACGTCCTGACTTTC. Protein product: CASSLVSKDEPSGANVLTF. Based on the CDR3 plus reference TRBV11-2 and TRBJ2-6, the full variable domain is EAGVAQSPRYKIIEKRQSVAFWCNPISGHATLYWYQQILGQGPKLLIQFQNNGVVDDSQLPKDRFSAERLKGVDSTLKIQPAKLEDSAVYLCASSLVSKDEPSGANVLTFGAGSRLTVL.

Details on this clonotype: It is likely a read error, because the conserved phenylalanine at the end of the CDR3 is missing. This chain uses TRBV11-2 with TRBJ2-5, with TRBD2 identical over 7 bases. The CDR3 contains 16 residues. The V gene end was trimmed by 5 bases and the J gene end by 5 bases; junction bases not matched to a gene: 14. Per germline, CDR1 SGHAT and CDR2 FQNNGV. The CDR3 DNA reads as TGTGCCAGCAGCCCCACAATGGGGGGGTCAAAGGAGACCCAGTACTCC. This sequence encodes CASSPTMGGSKETQYS.

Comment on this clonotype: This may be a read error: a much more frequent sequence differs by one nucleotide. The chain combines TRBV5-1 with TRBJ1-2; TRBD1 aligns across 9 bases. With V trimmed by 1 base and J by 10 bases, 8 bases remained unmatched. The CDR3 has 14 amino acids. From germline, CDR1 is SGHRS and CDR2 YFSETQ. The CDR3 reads CASSLIGTGMDYTF. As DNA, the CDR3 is TGCGCCAGCAGCTTGATCGGGACAGGGATGGACTACACCTTC.

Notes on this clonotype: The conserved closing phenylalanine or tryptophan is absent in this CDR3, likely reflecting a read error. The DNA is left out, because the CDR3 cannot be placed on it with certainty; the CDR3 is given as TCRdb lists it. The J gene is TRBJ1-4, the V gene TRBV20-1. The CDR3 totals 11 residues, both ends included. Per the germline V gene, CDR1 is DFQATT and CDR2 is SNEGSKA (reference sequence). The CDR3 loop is CSAPGAGELVL.

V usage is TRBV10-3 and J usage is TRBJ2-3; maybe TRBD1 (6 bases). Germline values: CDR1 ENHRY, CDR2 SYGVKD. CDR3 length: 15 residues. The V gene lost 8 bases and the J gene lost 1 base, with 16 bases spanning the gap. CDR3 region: CAIGGRGSGTDTQYF. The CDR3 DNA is TGTGCCATCGGGGGCCGGGGAAGTGGCACAGATACGCAGTATTTT.

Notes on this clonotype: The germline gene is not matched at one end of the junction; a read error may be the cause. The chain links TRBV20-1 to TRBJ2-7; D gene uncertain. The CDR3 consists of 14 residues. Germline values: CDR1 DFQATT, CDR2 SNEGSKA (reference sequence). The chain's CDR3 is CSARDSWDTYEQYF. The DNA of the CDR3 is TGCAGTGCTAGAGATTCATGGGATACCTACGAGCAGTACTTT.

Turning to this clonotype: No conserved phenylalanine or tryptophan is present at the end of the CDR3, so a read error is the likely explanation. In nucleotides, the CDR3 is TGTGCCAGCAGCCCGATGGACAGAACGAACACTGAAGCTTTCTCC. It translates to CASSPMDRTNTEAFS. V is TRBV5-6 and J is TRBJ1-1; perhaps TRBD1 as D (6 bases). Trimming took off 4 bases at V and 1 base at J, with 14 bases between the two ends. Germline loops: CDR1 SGHDT, CDR2 YYEEEE. The CDR3 loop spans 15 amino acids.

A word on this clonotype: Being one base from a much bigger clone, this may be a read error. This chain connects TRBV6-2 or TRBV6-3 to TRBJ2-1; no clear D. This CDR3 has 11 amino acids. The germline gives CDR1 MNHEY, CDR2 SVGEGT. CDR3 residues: CVSSYNHEQFF. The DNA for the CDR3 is TGTGTCAGCAGTTACAACCATGAGCAGTTCTTC.